Below, 8 T cell receptor beta chains from the same sample are listed, as sequenced in a study of Ad26.COV2.S vaccination and SARS-CoV-2 variants. Measured with immunoSEQ multiplex PCR; TCRdb has only the in-frame clones, and not every one. The table lists approximately 150,000 clones, around 86% of them singletons. Sequences were derived from peripheral blood, sampled after recovery from COVID-19. Source of these receptors: a human donor who had recovered from COVID-19.

A few counts support this clone. This chain uses TRBV19 with TRBJ1-2; 12 nucleotides agree with TRBD1. The trim removed 6 bases at V and 6 bases at J, leaving 5 bases unmatched. This CDR3 has 14 residues. Germline-derived CDR1 and CDR2 are LNHDA and SQIVND (reference sequence). The CDR3 DNA is TGTGCCAGTAGCCGGGACAGGGGGCCCAATGGCTACACCTTC. Translating gives CASSRDRGPNGYTF.

The chain carries TRBV11-2 and TRBJ2-7; a weak D match, TRBD1 (6 bases). V lost 1 base and J 4 bases, leaving 17 bases between the germline ends. Germline V gene data show CDR1 as SGHAT and CDR2 as FQNNGV. This CDR3 is 16 amino acids long. The CDR3 nucleotides are TGTGCCAGCAGCTTAGTCGTCAGGGGACAAGGGTACGAGCAGTACTTC. It translates to CASSLVVRGQGYEQYF.

The rearrangement joins TRBV5-1 to TRBJ2-3; 8 bases line up with TRBD2. This CDR3 has 16 residues. The V gene end was trimmed by 4 bases and the J gene end by 3 bases; junction bases not matched to a gene: 10. Looked up from germline, CDR1 is SGHRS and CDR2 is YFSETQ. The CDR3 DNA sequence: TGCGCCAGCAGCCCCCTAGCGGGCGGTGGGACAGATACGCAGTATTTT. Its translation: CASSPLAGGGTDTQYF.

The genes are TRBV19 and TRBJ1-5; 9 bases map to TRBD1. V lost 7 bases and J lost 3; bases outside the gene matches: 7. From germline, CDR1 is LNHDA and CDR2 SQIVND (reference sequence). This CDR3 has 15 amino acids. DNA for the CDR3: TGTGCCAGTAACCCGGGACAGGGTTTCAATCAGCCCCAGCATTTT. Protein: CASNPGQGFNQPQHF.

This chain joins TRBV7-2 and TRBJ2-3; 13 bases map to TRBD2. CDR3 length equals 17 residues. The germline V gene encodes CDR1 SGHTA and CDR2 FQGNSA. V shed 1 base and J 5 bases; nucleotides not matched to a gene: 6. The CDR3 coding sequence is TGTGCCAGCAGCTTAGTTCTGACTAGCGGGGGGCAAGATACGCAGTATTTT. Translating gives CASSLVLTSGGQDTQYF.

The J gene is TRBJ2-1, the V gene TRBV5-1; D unresolved. This CDR3 is 13 amino acids long. Germline assignment: CDR1 SGHRS and CDR2 YFSETQ. The V and J ends lost 5 bases and 5 bases respectively, with 11 bases between them. Written as DNA, the CDR3 is TGCGCCAGCAGGGTCCGTGCCGACAATGAGCAGTTCTTC. Translating gives CASRVRADNEQFF.

J is TRBJ2-7 and V is TRBV12-3 or TRBV12-4; D possibly corresponds to TRBD1 (5 bases). Trimming cost V 6 bases and J 7 bases, with 13 bases left between them. The CDR3 extends over 12 amino acids. CDR3 nucleotides: TGTGCCAGCAGGGCAGGGTCTGGGGAGCAGTACTTC. It encodes CASRAGSGEQYF.

This chain links TRBV9 with TRBJ1-1, with 12 bases matching TRBD1. Germline V gene data show CDR1 as SGDLS and CDR2 as YYNGEE. CDR3 length: 18 amino acids. V was clipped by 1 base and J by 0 bases; unmatched bases: 7. CDR3 in DNA: TGTGCCAGCAGCGTAAGCCCTGGGACAGGGGGCCTGAACACTGAAGCTTTCTTT. It codes for CASSVSPGTGGLNTEAFF.